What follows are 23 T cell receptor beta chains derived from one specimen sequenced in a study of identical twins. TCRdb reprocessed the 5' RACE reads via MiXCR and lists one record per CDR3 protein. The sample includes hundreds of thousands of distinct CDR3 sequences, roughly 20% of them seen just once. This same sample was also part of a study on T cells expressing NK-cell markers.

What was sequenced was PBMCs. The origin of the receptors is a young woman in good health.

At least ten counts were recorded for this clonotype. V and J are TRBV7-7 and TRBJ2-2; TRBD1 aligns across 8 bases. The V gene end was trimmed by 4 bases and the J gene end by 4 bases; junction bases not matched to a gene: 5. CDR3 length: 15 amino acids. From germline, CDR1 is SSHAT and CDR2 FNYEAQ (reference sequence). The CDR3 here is CASSSWQGATGELFF. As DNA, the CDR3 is TGTGCCAGCAGCTCTTGGCAGGGGGCCACCGGGGAGCTGTTTTTT.

The CDR3 loop is CASSHHGNQPQHF. Written as DNA, the CDR3 is TGTGCCAGCAGCCACCATGGTAATCAGCCCCAGCATTTT. The rearrangement uses TRBV6-2 or TRBV6-3 and TRBJ1-5; D gene unclear. Germline V lookup: CDR1 MNHEY, CDR2 SVGEGT. This CDR3 is 13 amino acids long. V lost 6 bases and J 4 bases, leaving 10 bases between the germline ends.

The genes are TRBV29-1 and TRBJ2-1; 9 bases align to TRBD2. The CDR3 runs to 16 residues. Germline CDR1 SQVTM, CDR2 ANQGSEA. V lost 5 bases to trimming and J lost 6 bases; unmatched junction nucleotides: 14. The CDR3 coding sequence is TGCAGCGTTCACCCGCAAATCCGCGGGGGGGCCAATGAGCAGTTCTTC. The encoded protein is CSVHPQIRGGANEQFF.

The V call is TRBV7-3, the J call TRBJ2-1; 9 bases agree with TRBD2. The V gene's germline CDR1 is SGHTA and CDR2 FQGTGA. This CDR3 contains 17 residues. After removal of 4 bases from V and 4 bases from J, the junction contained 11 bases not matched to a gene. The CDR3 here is CASSYTPSSGAYNEQFF. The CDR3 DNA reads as TGTGCCAGCAGCTACACCCCGTCTAGCGGGGCTTACAATGAGCAGTTCTTC.

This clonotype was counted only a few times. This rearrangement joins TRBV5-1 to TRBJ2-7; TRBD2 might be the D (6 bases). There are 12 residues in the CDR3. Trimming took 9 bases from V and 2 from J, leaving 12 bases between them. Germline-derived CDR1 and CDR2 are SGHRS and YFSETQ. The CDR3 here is CATGTGAYEQYF. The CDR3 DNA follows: TGCGCCACCGGGACGGGGGCCTACGAGCAGTACTTC.

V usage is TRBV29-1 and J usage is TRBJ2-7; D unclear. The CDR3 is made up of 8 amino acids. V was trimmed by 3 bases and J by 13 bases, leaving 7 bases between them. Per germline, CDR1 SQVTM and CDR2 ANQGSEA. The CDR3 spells CSVDQVYF. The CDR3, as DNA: TGCAGCGTTGACCAGGTTTACTTC.

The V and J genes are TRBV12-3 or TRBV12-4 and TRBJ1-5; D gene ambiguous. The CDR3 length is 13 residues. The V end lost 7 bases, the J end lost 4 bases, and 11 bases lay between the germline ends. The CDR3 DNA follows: TGTGCCAGCACCCGCGGGATAAATCAGCCCCAGCATTTT. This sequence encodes CASTRGINQPQHF.

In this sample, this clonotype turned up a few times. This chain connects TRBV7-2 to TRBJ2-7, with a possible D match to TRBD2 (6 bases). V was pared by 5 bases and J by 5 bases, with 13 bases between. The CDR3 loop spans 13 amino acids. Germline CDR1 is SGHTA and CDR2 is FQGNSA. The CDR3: CASSRKGRNEQYF. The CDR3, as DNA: TGTGCCAGCAGCCGTAAGGGGAGGAACGAGCAGTACTTC.

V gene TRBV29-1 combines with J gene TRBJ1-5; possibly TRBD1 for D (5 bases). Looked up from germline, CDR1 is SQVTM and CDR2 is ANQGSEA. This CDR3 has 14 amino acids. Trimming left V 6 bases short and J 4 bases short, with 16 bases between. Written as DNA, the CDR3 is TGCAGCGTCTCCCACGGGACGGGGAATCAGCCCCAGCATTTT. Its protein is CSVSHGTGNQPQHF.

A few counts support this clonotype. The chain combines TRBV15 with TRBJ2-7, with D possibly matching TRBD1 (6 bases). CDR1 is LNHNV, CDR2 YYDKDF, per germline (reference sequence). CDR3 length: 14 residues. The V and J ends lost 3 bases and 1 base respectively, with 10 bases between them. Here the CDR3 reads CATSRYTGSYEQYF. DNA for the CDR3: TGTGCCACCAGCAGGTACACAGGGTCCTACGAGCAGTACTTC.

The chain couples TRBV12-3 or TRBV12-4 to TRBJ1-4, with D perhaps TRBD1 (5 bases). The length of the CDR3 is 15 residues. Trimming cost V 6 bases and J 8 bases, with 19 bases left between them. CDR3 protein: CASSFASRGGEKLFF. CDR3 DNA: TGTGCCAGCAGCTTTGCGTCGAGGGGAGGAGAAAAACTGTTTTTT.

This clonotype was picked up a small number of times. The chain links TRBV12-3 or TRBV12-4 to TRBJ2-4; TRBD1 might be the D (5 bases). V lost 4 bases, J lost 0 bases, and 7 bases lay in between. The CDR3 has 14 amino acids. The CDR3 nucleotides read TGTGCCAGCAGTTCGACAGTAGCCAAAAACATTCAGTACTTC. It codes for CASSSTVAKNIQYF.

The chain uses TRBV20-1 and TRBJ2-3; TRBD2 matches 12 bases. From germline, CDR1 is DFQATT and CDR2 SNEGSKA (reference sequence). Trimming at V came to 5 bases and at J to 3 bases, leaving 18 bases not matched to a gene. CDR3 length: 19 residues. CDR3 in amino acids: CSASPRLAGEIRGTDTQYF. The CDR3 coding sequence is TGCAGTGCTTCTCCGCGACTAGCGGGGGAGATCAGGGGAACAGATACGCAGTATTTT.

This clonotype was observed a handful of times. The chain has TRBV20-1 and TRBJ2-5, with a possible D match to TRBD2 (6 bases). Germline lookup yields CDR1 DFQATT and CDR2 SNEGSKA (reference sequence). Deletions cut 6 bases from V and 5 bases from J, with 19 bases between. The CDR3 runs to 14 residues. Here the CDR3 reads CSACRDLRGETQYF. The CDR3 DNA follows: TGCAGTGCATGCCGCGACTTACGGGGGGAGACCCAGTACTTC.

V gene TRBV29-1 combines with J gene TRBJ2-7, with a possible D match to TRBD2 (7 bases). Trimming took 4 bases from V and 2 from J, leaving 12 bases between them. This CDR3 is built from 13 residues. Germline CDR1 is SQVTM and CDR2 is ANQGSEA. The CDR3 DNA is TGCAGCGTTGTGAGGGGGAGGGCCTACGAGCAGTACTTC. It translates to CSVVRGRAYEQYF.

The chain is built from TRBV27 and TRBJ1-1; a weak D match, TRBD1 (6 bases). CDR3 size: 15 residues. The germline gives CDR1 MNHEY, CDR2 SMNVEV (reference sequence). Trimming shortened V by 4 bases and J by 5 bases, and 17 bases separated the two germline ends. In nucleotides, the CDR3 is TGTGCCAGCAGTTCGCGGACAGCCCTAGGGACTGAAGCTTTCTTT. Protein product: CASSSRTALGTEAFF.

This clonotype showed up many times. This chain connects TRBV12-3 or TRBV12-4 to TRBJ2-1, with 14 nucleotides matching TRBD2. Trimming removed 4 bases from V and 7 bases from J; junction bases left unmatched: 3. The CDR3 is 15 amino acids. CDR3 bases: TGTGCCAGCAGTTGGGGACTAGCGGGAGATAATGAGCAGTTCTTC. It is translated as CASSWGLAGDNEQFF.

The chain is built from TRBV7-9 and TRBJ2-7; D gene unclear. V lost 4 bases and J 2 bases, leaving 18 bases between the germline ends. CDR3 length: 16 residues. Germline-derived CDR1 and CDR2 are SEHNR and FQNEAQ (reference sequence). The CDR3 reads CASSSIGKGYTYEQYF. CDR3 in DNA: TGTGCCAGCAGCTCGATAGGGAAGGGCTATACCTACGAGCAGTACTTC.

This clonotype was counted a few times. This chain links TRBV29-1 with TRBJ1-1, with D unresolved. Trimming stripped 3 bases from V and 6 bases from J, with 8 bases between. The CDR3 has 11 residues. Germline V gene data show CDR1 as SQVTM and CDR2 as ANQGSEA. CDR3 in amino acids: CSVDPGAEAFF. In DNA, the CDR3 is TGCAGCGTTGACCCTGGAGCTGAAGCTTTCTTT.

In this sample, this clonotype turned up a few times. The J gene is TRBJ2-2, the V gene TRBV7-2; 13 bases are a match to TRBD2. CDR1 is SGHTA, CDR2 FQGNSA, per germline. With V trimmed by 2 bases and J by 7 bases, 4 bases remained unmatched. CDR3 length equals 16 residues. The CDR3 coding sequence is TGTGCCAGCAGCTTAAGGACTAGCGGGAGCATCGGGGAGCTGTTTTTT. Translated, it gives CASSLRTSGSIGELFF.

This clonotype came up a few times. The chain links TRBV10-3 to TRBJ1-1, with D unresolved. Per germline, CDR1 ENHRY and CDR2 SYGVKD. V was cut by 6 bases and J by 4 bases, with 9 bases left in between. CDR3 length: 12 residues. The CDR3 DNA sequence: TGTGCCATCAGCTCAGATTTCACTGAAGCTTTCTTT. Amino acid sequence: CAISSDFTEAFF.

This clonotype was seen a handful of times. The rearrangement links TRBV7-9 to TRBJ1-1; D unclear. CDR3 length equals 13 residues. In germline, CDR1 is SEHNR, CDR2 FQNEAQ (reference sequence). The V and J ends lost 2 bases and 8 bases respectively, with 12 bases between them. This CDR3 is CASSLIPWREAFF. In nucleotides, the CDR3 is TGTGCCAGCAGCTTAATTCCGTGGCGGGAAGCTTTCTTT.

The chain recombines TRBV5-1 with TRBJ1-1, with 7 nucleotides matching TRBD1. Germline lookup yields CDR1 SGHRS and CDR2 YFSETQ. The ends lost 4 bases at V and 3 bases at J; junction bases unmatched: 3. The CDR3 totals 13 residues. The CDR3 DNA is TGCGCCAGCAGCGAGGGGGCCTACACTGAAGCTTTCTTT. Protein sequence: CASSEGAYTEAFF.